The 25 T cell receptor beta chains given below trace back to one sample, sequenced in a study of T cells after yellow fever vaccination. TCRdb re-called the 5' RACE reads through MiXCR, storing one row per CDR3 protein. The sample holds approximately 250,000 distinct CDR3 sequences; around 5.3% are singletons and the top ten take more than 3%. The sequencing here drew on CD4+ T cells sorted from PBMCs, taken on the day of the yellow fever booster vaccination. Receptors originate from a man between 18 and 29 years old who received the YFV17D yellow fever vaccine.

This chain uses TRBV15 with TRBJ2-3; a possible D gene is TRBD1 (6 bases). Trimming removed 0 bases from V and 0 bases from J, with 19 bases in between. The CDR3 runs to 19 residues. Germline loops: CDR1 LNHNV, CDR2 YYDKDF (reference sequence). CDR3 nucleotide sequence: TGTGCCACCAGCAGAGATCTGGGGGCCAGGGGCCCTAGCACAGATACGCAGTATTTT. Protein product: CATSRDLGARGPSTDTQYF.

This clonotype was seen at least ten times. The chain joins TRBV10-3 to TRBJ1-6; 8 positions agree with TRBD1. The junction had 6 bases not matched to a gene; V was cut back by 2 bases and J by 9 bases. Germline CDR1 ENHRY, CDR2 SYGVKD. CDR3 length: 15 amino acids. The CDR3 DNA is TGTGCCATCAGTGAGGAGGCAGGGGGCTTTTCACCCCTCCACTTT. Residues: CAISEEAGGFSPLHF.

In this sample, this clonotype turned up many times. The chain links TRBV5-1 to TRBJ1-5; a weak D match, TRBD1 (5 bases). Germline values: CDR1 SGHRS, CDR2 YFSETQ. This CDR3 spans 15 amino acids. The V and J ends lost 4 bases and 1 base respectively, with 12 bases between them. CDR3 sequence (DNA): TGCGCCAGCAGCGCGTTTTGGGGCAGCAATCAGCCCCAGCATTTT. Its translation is CASSAFWGSNQPQHF.

This clonotype has only a few counts. The chain combines TRBV15 with TRBJ2-7; D perhaps matches TRBD1 (6 bases). The ends were cut back, 0 bases at V and 3 bases at J, with 12 bases in the middle. From germline, CDR1 is LNHNV and CDR2 YYDKDF (reference sequence). The CDR3 sequence is 15 residues long. The CDR3 DNA sequence: TGTGCCACCAGCAGAGATAGGGGGATCTTCTACGAGCAGTACTTC. As protein: CATSRDRGIFYEQYF.

The V and J genes are TRBV5-5 and TRBJ2-2; D is unresolved. V gave up 1 base and J gave up 4 bases, with 11 bases separating them. Germline CDR1 is SGHKS and CDR2 is YYEKEE (reference sequence). This CDR3 is 15 amino acids long. In DNA form, the CDR3 reads TGTGCCAGCAGCTTGAACCCACCGGGCACCGGGGAGCTGTTTTTT. Amino acids: CASSLNPPGTGELFF.

This clonotype was seen many times. The chain is built from TRBV6-2 or TRBV6-3 and TRBJ2-2; D uncertain. Trimming pared 4 bases from V and 0 bases from J, leaving 9 bases between. CDR3 size: 15 residues. Germline V CDR1 and CDR2: MNHEY, SVGEGT. The DNA for the CDR3 is TGTGCCAGCAGTTTCGGCTTAACGAACACCGGGGAGCTGTTTTTT. Encoded protein: CASSFGLTNTGELFF.

This chain uses TRBV29-1 with TRBJ2-1; 15 nucleotides align to TRBD2. There are 18 residues in the CDR3. V lost 7 bases to trimming and J lost 6 bases; unmatched junction nucleotides: 16. The germline CDR1 and CDR2 sequences are SQVTM and ANQGSEA. The CDR3 DNA reads as TGCAGCGCGACGCGGGGGACTAGCGGGGGGCGCGGAGGCAATGAGCAGTTCTTC. Translating gives CSATRGTSGGRGGNEQFF.

This clonotype was recorded many times. For the CDR3, the DNA is TGTGCCAGCACCCGCCTGGACGGCCACGGGGGAGGTGGCTACACCTTC. It specifies CASTRLDGHGGGGYTF. V gene TRBV6-5 combines with J gene TRBJ1-2; the D gene is possibly TRBD1 (5 bases). V gave up 7 bases and J gave up 7 bases, with 25 bases separating them. The CDR3 length is 16 residues. CDR1 and CDR2 from the germline V gene are MNHEY and SVGAGI.

This clonotype has a count of ten or more. V gene TRBV18 combines with J gene TRBJ1-1; weak D call: TRBD1 (6 bases). This CDR3 has 15 residues. With 5 bases removed from V and 5 bases from J, the gap between germline ends came to 18 bases. Germline assignment: CDR1 KGHSH and CDR2 LQKENI. The CDR3 loop reads CASSASGVPGTEAFF. CDR3 DNA sequence: TGTGCCAGCTCAGCATCAGGGGTCCCGGGGACTGAAGCTTTCTTT.

V gene TRBV3-1 combines with J gene TRBJ2-5; TRBD1 aligns across 10 bases. Germline CDR1 and CDR2: LGHDT and YNNKEL (reference sequence). The CDR3 has 15 residues. J was trimmed by 2 bases and V by 5 bases; bases with no gene match: 5. DNA for the CDR3: TGTGCCAGCAGCAACTGGGGACAGGGGCAAGAGACCCAGTACTTC. Residues: CASSNWGQGQETQYF.

Only a few counts were recorded for this clonotype. This chain joins TRBV30 and TRBJ2-3; no clear D. The CDR3 runs 14 residues. Germline CDR1 GTSNPN, CDR2 SVGIG (reference sequence). The ends were cut back, 3 bases at V and 0 bases at J, with 10 bases in the middle. The CDR3 DNA sequence: TGTGCCTGGAGAATCGGAACTAGCACAGATACGCAGTATTTT. Encoded protein: CAWRIGTSTDTQYF.

Many counts were recorded for this clonotype. The rearrangement links TRBV7-3 to TRBJ2-3; tentatively, D is TRBD2 (6 bases). Germline assignment: CDR1 SGHTA and CDR2 FQGTGA. The germline V and J ends were trimmed by 5 bases and 11 bases, with 20 bases remaining between them. The length of the CDR3 is 14 residues. The CDR3 protein is CASSTQSGPEGQYF. In nucleotides, the CDR3 is TGTGCCAGCAGCACACAAAGCGGTCCGGAGGGGCAGTATTTT.

In this sample, this clonotype turned up many times. This sequence joins TRBV7-9 and TRBJ1-1; D is unclear. Germline CDR1 SEHNR, CDR2 FQNEAQ (reference sequence). CDR3 length: 15 residues. Trimming took off 8 bases at V and 10 bases at J, with 26 bases between the two ends. CDR3 DNA sequence: TGTGCCAGCCGCCCCGAGGCAGCCCCTCTCGGGCGAGCTTTCTTT. It is translated as CASRPEAAPLGRAFF.

The CDR3 region is CASSPPGQGAGEQYF. DNA of the CDR3: TGTGCCAGCAGCCCACCGGGACAGGGGGCGGGTGAGCAGTACTTC. The rearrangement joins TRBV3-1 to TRBJ2-7, with 12 bases identical to TRBD1. J gave up 7 bases and V 4 bases, and 8 bases lay outside the gene matches. CDR3 length: 15 amino acids. Germline lookup yields CDR1 LGHDT and CDR2 YNNKEL (reference sequence).

This clonotype was counted only a few times. The rearrangement links TRBV21-1 to TRBJ1-1; TRBD1 is the table's D call, not checked against the DNA. TRBV21-1 is a pseudogene. This CDR3 has 14 amino acids. CDR3 coding DNA: TGTGCCAGCAGCTCCCGACGCTTTCCCACTGAAGCTTTCTTT. Its translation is CASSSRRFPTEAFF.

Only a few counts were recorded for this clonotype. The gene calls are TRBV3-2 and TRBJ2-5; the D segment call TRBD2 is taken from the table without a DNA check. TRBV3-2 is given as a pseudogene. The CDR3 contains 17 residues. CDR3 DNA: TGTGCCAGCAGCCTATTCCAGGGCGGGGGGGCCCGGGAGACCCAGTACTTC. Its translation: CASSLFQGGGARETQYF.

The chain uses TRBV7-9 and TRBJ1-1, with TRBD1 as a possible D gene (5 bases). Germline values: CDR1 SEHNR, CDR2 FQNEAQ (reference sequence). The CDR3 length is 12 residues. V was clipped by 6 bases and J by 5 bases, with 10 bases between them. The DNA of the CDR3 is TGTGCCAGCAGTGCTGAGGGGACTGAAGCTTTCTTT. This gives the protein CASSAEGTEAFF.

This clonotype was detected ten times or more. This sequence joins TRBV27 and TRBJ1-6; 12 nucleotides match TRBD1. This CDR3 spans 15 amino acids. Trimming removed 4 bases from V and 6 bases from J; junction bases left unmatched: 1. Germline loops: CDR1 MNHEY, CDR2 SMNVEV (reference sequence). CDR3 DNA sequence: TGTGCCAGCAGTTGGGACAGGGGGCGTAATTCACCCCTCCACTTT. It codes for CASSWDRGRNSPLHF.

V usage is TRBV27 and J usage is TRBJ2-6; D unclear. Germline V gene sequence: CDR1 MNHEY, CDR2 SMNVEV (reference sequence). The length of the CDR3 is 14 residues. The V gene lost 3 bases and the J gene lost 4 bases, with 7 bases spanning the gap. CDR3 in amino acids: CASSFSAGANVLTF. The CDR3 DNA follows: TGTGCCAGCAGTTTTTCCGCCGGGGCCAACGTCCTGACTTTC. The full variable domain, in which reference TRBV27 and TRBJ2-6 provide the parts outside the CDR3, is EAQVTQNPRYLITVTGKKLTVTCSQNMNHEYMSWYRQDPGLGLRQIYYSMNVEVTDKGDVPEGYKVSRKEKRNFPLILESPSPNQTSLYFCASSFSAGANVLTFGAGSRLTVL.

The rearrangement links TRBV28 to TRBJ1-2; D gene ambiguous. The V end was cut by 1 base, the J end by 8 bases, with 20 bases between. CDR1 and CDR2 from the germline V gene are MDHEN and SYDVKM. The CDR3 has 16 amino acids. This CDR3 is CASSLSLSAFFGGYTF. CDR3 DNA sequence: TGTGCCAGCAGTTTATCGTTGTCCGCTTTCTTCGGAGGCTACACCTTC.

This clonotype has at least ten counts. V gene TRBV6-5 combines with J gene TRBJ2-7, with D possibly TRBD1 on 6 matching bases. Germline-derived CDR1 and CDR2 are MNHEY and SVGAGI. The CDR3 is made up of 14 amino acids. V dropped 5 bases and J dropped 3 bases, with 14 bases sitting between them. CDR3 in amino acids: CASSRNAGDYEQYF. For the CDR3, the DNA is TGTGCCAGCAGTCGGAACGCAGGGGACTACGAGCAGTACTTC.

The sample holds a few counts of this clonotype. The V gene is TRBV6-5, the J gene TRBJ1-1; D gene uncertain. The CDR3 consists of 14 residues. The germline V and J ends were trimmed by 6 bases and 4 bases, with 15 bases remaining between them. Germline V gene sequence: CDR1 MNHEY, CDR2 SVGAGI. CDR3 protein: CASSRWRAGTEAFF. The CDR3 DNA sequence: TGTGCCAGCAGCCGTTGGAGGGCGGGCACTGAAGCTTTCTTT.

The chain is built from TRBV5-1 and TRBJ1-1, with 11 bases identical to TRBD1. V lost 2 bases and J lost 1; bases outside the gene matches: 7. Germline CDR1 is SGHRS and CDR2 is YFSETQ. The CDR3 totals 17 residues. In DNA, the CDR3 is TGCGCCAGCAGCTTAAGTCCCGGGACAGGGGGGAACACTGAAGCTTTCTTT. Translating it yields CASSLSPGTGGNTEAFF.

This clonotype showed up many times. The chain joins TRBV7-2 to TRBJ2-3, with 8 bases fitting TRBD2. The germline V gene has CDR1 SGHTA and CDR2 FQGNSA. CDR3 length: 17 amino acids. The junction had 12 bases not matched to a gene; V was cut back by 3 bases and J by 4 bases. CDR3 protein: CASSFLSSGGRSDTQYF. In nucleotides, the CDR3 is TGTGCCAGCAGCTTCCTCTCCAGCGGGGGAAGGTCAGATACGCAGTATTTT.

This clonotype was seen a few times. The chain employs TRBV7-2 and TRBJ2-7; 8 bases align to TRBD2. Germline trimming cut 8 bases from V and 3 bases from J; bases unmatched to any gene: 27. Germline V gene lookup returns CDR1 SGHTA and CDR2 FQGNSA. This CDR3 comprises 20 residues. The CDR3 here is CASYPTGASGGSPPRYEQYV. The DNA for the CDR3 is TGTGCCAGCTACCCCACCGGAGCGAGCGGGGGTTCCCCCCCTCGCTACGAGCAGTACGTC.